This is a list of T cell receptor beta chains from one sample in a study of T cell repertoires and Cas9 in healthy adults. Using immunoSEQ multiplex PCR, the repertoire was profiled, and TCRdb retains in-frame clones only, with some absent. Here the sample spans around 20,000 clones, about 90% being singletons. Sequenced: CD4+ effector T cells (CD127+, CD25-, CD137-, CD154-) from PBMCs; culture status not recorded. The receptors were sampled from a human donor in good health. The CDR3 runs from the conserved cysteine through the conserved F or W. Each record gives: V gene, CDR3 protein.

TRBV6-5 CASSCAPGGEQYF
TRBV6-5 CASSRADRNYGYTF
TRBV7-6 CASSLGGRGETQYF
TRBV28 CASSRLASTGELFF
TRBV5-1 CAVRATSGSPGELFF
TRBV9 CASSEGSGNTIYF
TRBV5-6 CASSNRVVSPYEQYF
TRBV6-5 CASSGRGPTEAFF
TRBV6-5 CAGSSGTRSEQFF
TRBV7-9 CASSPEGFRGGNTIYF
TRBV10-3 CAIRAGTEINYGYTF
TRBV27 CASSPRTGTHEQYF
TRBV30 CAWSSRTEAFF
TRBV9 CASSVERAGQPQHF